This T cell receptor (beta chain) was recorded in a study of blood T cell repertoires in COVID-19. Study-level background: Sites in the United States, Italy and Spain provided acute and convalescent COVID-19 samples.

The CDR3 is 16 residues long. V dropped 3 bases and J dropped 0 bases, with 13 bases sitting between them. The germline V gene has CDR1 MNHEY and CDR2 SMNVEV (reference sequence). Profiling relied on immunoSEQ multiplex PCR, and the TCRdb table lists in-frame clones only, not all of them. The table shows some 200,000 clones, with about 86% occurring only once. This clone appeared a single time. Input material: peripheral blood. The sequence was obtained from a man aged 18 to 30 with active or convalescent COVID-19. The chain couples TRBV27 to TRBJ2-3, with D tentatively TRBD1 (5 bases). The CDR3 bases are TGTGCCAGCAGTTTGGCAGGGTCCCTTAGCACAGATACGCAGTATTTT. It encodes CASSLAGSLSTDTQYF.